This T cell receptor (beta chain) was sequenced for a study of cytomegalovirus exposure and HLA in healthy donors. The wider study: The same platform was used for the 120 or so validation repertoires as for the 666 first-cohort repertoires, as reported in a later analysis.

The CDR3 spans 16 residues. Trimming took 0 bases from V and 7 from J; bases not matched to a gene: 8. CDR1 and CDR2 (germline): SGDLS, YYNGEE. The donors were in the roughly 120-subject validation cohort, distinct from the roughly 600-subject first cohort. Clones were read by immunoSEQ multiplex PCR, and TCRdb kept only the in-frame ones, dropping some. Of 200,000 to 250,000 clones listed, around four fifths are singletons. The chain links TRBV9 to TRBJ1-4; 8 bases line up with TRBD1. This clonotype was obtained from a woman aged 18 to 35 in good health and CMV-seronegative. Sequencing was performed on PBMCs. In DNA form, the CDR3 reads TGTGCCAGCAGCGTAGCTTCAGGGGGCGAGGGTGAAAAACTGTTTTTT. Its translation is CASSVASGGEGEKLFF.